This T cell receptor (beta chain) originates from a study of identifying expanded T cells in peripheral blood. CDR3 length: 16 amino acids. Trimming cost V 1 base and J 4 bases, with 11 bases left between them. CDR1 is LGHNA, CDR2 YNFKEQ, per germline. To note about this clone: What it binds is not known.

Sequenced by immunoSEQ multiplex PCR; TCRdb stores in-frame clones only, minus some. The table lists about 82,000 clones, roughly 90% of them singletons, with around 7% in the top ten. Regarding the study as a whole: Clone count variance between approximately 2-week samples rose with total template count.

This rearrangement joins TRBV4-2 to TRBJ2-6; D is perhaps TRBD2 (5 bases). The clonotype comes from a person aged 18 to 69 in good health. The specimen was blood. The CDR3 DNA reads TGTGCCAGCAGCCAAGTAGCGTTAACCGGGGCCAACGTCCTGACTTTC. Protein: CASSQVALTGANVLTF.